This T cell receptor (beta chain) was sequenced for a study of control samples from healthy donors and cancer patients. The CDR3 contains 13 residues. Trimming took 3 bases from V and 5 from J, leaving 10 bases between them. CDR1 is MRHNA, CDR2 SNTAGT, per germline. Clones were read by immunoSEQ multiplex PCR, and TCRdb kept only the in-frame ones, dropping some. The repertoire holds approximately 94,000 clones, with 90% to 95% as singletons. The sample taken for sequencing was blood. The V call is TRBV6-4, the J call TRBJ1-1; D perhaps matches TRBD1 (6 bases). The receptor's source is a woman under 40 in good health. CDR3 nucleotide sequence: TGTGCCAGCAGTGAATCCAGGGGTACTGAAGCTTTCTTT. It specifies CASSESRGTEAFF.